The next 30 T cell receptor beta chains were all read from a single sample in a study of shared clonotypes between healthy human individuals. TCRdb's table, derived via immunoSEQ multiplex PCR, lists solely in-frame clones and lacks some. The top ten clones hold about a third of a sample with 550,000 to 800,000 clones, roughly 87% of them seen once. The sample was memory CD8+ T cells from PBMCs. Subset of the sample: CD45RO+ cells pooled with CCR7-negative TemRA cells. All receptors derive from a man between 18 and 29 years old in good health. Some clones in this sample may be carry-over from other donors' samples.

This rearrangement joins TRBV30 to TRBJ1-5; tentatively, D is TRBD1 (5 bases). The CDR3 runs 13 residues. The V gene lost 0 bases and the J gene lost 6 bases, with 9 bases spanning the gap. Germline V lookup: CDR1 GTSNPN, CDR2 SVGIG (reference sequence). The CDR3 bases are TGTGCCTGGAGTGTACATCAGGGTCAGCCCCAGCATTTT. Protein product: CAWSVHQGQPQHF. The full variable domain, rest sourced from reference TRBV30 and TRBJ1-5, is SQTIHQWPATLVQPVGSPLSLECTVEGTSNPNLYWYRQAAGRGLQLLFYSVGIGQISSEVPQNLSASRPQDRQFILSSKKLLLSDSGFYLCAWSVHQGQPQHFGDGTRLSIL.

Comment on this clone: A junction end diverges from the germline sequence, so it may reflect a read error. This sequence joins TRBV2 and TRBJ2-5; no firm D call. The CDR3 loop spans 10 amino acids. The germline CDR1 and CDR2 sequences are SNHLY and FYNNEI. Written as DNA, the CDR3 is TGTGCCGGCAGCAGGGAGACCCAGTACTTC. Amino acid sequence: CAGSRETQYF.

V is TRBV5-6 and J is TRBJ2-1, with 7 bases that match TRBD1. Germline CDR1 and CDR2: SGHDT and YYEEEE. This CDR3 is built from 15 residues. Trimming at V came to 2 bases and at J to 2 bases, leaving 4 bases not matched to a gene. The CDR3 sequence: CASSFGDSPYNEQFF. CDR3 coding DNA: TGTGCCAGCAGCTTCGGGGACAGCCCCTACAATGAGCAGTTCTTC. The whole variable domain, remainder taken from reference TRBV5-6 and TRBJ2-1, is DAGVTQSPTHLIKTRGQQVTLRCSPKSGHDTVSWYQQALGQGPQFIFQYYEEEERQRGNFPDRFSGHQFPNYSSELNVNALLLGDSALYLCASSFGDSPYNEQFFGPGTRLTVL.

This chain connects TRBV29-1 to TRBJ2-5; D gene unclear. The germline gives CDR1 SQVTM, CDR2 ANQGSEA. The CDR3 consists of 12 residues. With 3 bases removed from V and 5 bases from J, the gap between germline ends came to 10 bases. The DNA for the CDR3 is TGCAGCGTTGACACTTACGGGGAGACCCAGTACTTC. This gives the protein CSVDTYGETQYF.

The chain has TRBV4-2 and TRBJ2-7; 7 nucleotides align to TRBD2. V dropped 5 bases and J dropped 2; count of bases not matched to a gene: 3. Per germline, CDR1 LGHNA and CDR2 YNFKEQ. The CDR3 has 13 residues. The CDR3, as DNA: TGTGCCAGCAGCTGGACTAGACCCTACGAGCAGTACTTC. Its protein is CASSWTRPYEQYF.

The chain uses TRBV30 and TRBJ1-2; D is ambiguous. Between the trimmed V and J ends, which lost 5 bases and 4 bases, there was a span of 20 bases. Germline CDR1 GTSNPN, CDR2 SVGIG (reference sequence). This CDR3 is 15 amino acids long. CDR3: CAWGPFLPRGYGYTF. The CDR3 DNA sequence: TGTGCCTGGGGCCCGTTTCTCCCCAGAGGCTATGGCTACACCTTC. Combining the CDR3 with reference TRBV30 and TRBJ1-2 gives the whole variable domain SQTIHQWPATLVQPVGSPLSLECTVEGTSNPNLYWYRQAAGRGLQLLFYSVGIGQISSEVPQNLSASRPQDRQFILSSKKLLLSDSGFYLCAWGPFLPRGYGYTFGSGTRLTVV.

Written as DNA, the CDR3 is TGTGCCAGCACCTTAAAAAGGGGCTGGGGTCAGCCCCAGCATTTT. Amino acids: CASTLKRGWGQPQHF. The gene calls are TRBV5-8 and TRBJ1-5; D is possibly TRBD1 (5 bases). The length of the CDR3 is 15 residues. Germline values: CDR1 SGHTS, CDR2 YDEGEE. V was trimmed by 6 bases and J by 6 bases, leaving 19 bases between them.

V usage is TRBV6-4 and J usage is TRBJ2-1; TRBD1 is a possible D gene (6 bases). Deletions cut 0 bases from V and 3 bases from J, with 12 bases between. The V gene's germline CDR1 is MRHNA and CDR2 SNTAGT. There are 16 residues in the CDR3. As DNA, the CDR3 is TGTGCCAGCAGTGACTCGGCAGGGGTACACTACAATGAGCAGTTCTTC. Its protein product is CASSDSAGVHYNEQFF.

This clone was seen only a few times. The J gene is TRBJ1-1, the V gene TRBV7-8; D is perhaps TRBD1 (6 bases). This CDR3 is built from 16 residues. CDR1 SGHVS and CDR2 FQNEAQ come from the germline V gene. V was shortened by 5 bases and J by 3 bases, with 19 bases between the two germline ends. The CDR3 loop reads CASSEHRASLDTEAFF. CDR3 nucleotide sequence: TGTGCCAGCAGCGAACACAGGGCTTCGTTGGACACTGAAGCTTTCTTT.

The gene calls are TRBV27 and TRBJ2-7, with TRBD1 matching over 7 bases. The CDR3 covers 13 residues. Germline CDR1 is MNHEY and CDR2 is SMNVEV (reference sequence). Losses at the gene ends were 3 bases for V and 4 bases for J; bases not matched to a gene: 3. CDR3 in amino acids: CASSFGTVYEQYF. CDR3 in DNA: TGTGCCAGCAGTTTTGGGACAGTTTACGAGCAGTACTTC.

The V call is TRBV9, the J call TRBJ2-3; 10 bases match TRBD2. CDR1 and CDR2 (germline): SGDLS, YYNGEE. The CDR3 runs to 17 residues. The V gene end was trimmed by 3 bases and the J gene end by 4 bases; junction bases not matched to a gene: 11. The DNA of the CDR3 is TGTGCCAGCAGCGCCTTTACCTCTAGCGGGAGAGCAGATACGCAGTATTTT. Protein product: CASSAFTSSGRADTQYF.

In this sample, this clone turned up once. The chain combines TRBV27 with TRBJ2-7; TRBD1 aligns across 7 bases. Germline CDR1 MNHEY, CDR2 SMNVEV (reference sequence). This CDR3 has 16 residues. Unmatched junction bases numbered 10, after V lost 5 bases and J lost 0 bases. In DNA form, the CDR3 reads TGTGCCAGCAGTCCGACAGGGTCAAGTCCCTCCTACGAGCAGTACTTC. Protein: CASSPTGSSPSYEQYF.

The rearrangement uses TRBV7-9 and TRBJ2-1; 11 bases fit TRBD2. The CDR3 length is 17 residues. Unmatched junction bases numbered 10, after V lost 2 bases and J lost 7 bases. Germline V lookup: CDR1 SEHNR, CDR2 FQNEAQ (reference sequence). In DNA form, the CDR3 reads TGTGCCAGCAGCTTACACCTAGCGGGAGGCAATAGAAATGAGCAGTTCTTC. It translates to CASSLHLAGGNRNEQFF.

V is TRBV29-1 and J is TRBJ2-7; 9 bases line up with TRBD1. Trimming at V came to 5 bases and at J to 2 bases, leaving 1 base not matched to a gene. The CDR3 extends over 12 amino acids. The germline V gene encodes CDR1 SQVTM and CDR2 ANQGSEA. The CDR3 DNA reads TGCAGCGTTTGGACAGGGGCCTACGAGCAGTACTTC. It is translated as CSVWTGAYEQYF.

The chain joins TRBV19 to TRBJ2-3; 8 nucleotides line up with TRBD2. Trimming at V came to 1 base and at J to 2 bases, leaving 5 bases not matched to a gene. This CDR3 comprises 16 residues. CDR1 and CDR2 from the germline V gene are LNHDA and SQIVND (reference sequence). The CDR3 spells CASSIGGGLNTDTQYF. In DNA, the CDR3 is TGTGCCAGTAGTATAGGCGGGGGGTTGAACACAGATACGCAGTATTTT.

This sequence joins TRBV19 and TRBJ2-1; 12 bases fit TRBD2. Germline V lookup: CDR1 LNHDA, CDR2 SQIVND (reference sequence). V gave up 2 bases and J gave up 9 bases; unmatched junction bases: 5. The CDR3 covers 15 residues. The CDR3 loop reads CASSILLAGGGEQFF. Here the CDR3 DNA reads TGTGCCAGTAGTATACTCCTAGCGGGAGGGGGTGAGCAGTTCTTC.

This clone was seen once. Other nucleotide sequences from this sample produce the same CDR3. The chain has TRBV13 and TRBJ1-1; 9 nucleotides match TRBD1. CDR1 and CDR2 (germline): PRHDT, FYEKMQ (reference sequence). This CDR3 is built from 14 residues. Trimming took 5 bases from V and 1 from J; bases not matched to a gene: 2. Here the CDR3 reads CASSLTGGNTEAFF. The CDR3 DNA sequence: TGTGCCAGCAGCCTGACAGGGGGGAACACTGAAGCTTTCTTT.

CDR3 sequence: CASSTDATSSYEQYF. The CDR3 DNA is TGTGCCAGCAGCACCGACGCTACCAGCTCCTACGAGCAGTACTTC. The chain recombines TRBV2 with TRBJ2-7; D remains ambiguous. CDR3 length equals 15 residues. Germline V gene data show CDR1 as SNHLY and CDR2 as FYNNEI. V lost 6 bases, J lost 0 bases, and 15 bases lay in between.

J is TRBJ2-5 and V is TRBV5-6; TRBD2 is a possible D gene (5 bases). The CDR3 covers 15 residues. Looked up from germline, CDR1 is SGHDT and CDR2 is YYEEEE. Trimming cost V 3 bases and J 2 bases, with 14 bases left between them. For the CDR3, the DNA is TGTGCCAGCAGCTCCGGGGATGACTCACAAGAGACCCAGTACTTC. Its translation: CASSSGDDSQETQYF. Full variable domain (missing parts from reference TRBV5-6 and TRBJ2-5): DAGVTQSPTHLIKTRGQQVTLRCSPKSGHDTVSWYQQALGQGPQFIFQYYEEEERQRGNFPDRFSGHQFPNYSSELNVNALLLGDSALYLCASSSGDDSQETQYFGPGTRLLVL.

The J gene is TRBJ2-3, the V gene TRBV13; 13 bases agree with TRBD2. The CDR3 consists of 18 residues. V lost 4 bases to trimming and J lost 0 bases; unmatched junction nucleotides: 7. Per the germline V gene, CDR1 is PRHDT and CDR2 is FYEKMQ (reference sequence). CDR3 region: CASSWGTSGASSTDTQYF. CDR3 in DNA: TGTGCCAGCAGCTGGGGGACTAGCGGGGCTTCTAGCACAGATACGCAGTATTTT.

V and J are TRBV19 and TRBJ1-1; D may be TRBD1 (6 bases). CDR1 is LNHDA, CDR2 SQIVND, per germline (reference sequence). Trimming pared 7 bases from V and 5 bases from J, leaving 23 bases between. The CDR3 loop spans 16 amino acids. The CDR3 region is CASTGGVWAERTEAFF. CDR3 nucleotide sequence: TGTGCCAGTACCGGGGGCGTTTGGGCCGAAAGGACTGAAGCTTTCTTT. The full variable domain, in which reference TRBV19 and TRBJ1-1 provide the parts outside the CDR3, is DGGITQSPKYLFRKEGQNVTLSCEQNLNHDAMYWYRQDPGQGLRLIYYSQIVNDFQKGDIAEGYSVSREKKESFPLTVTSAQKNPTAFYLCASTGGVWAERTEAFFGQGTRLTVV.

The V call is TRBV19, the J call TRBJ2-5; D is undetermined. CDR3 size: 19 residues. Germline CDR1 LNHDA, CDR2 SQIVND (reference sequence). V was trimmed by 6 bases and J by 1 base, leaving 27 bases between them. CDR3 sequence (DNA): TGTGCCAGTAGCATTCTGCCCTTCGGACCGGAAAAGCCCCAAGAGACCCAGTACTTC. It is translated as CASSILPFGPEKPQETQYF. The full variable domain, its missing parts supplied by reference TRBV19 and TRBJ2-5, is DGGITQSPKYLFRKEGQNVTLSCEQNLNHDAMYWYRQDPGQGLRLIYYSQIVNDFQKGDIAEGYSVSREKKESFPLTVTSAQKNPTAFYLCASSILPFGPEKPQETQYFGPGTRLLVL.

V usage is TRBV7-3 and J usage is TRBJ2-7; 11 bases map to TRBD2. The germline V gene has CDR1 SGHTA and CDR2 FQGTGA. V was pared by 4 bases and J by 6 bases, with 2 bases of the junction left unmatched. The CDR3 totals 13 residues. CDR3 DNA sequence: TGTGCCAGCAGCTCCGGGACTAGCGGCGAGCAGTACTTC. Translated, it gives CASSSGTSGEQYF. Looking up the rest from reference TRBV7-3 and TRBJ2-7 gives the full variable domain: GAGVSQTPSNKVTEKGKYVELRCDPISGHTALYWYRQSLGQGPEFLIYFQGTGAADDSGLPNDRFFAVRPEGSVSTLKIQRTERGDSAVYLCASSSGTSGEQYFGPGTRLTVT.

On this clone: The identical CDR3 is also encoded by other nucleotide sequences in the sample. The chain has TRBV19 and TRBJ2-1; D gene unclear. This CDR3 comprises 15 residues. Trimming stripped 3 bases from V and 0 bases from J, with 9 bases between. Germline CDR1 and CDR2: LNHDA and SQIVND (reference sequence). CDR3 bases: TGTGCCAGTAGTATCTCAAGGAGCTCCTACAATGAGCAGTTCTTC. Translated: CASSISRSSYNEQFF.

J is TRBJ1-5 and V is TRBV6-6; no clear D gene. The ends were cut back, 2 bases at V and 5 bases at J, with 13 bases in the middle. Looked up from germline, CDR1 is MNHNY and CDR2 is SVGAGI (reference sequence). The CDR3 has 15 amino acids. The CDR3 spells CASSYTADGDQPQHF. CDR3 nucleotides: TGTGCCAGCAGTTACACCGCGGACGGCGATCAGCCCCAGCATTTT.

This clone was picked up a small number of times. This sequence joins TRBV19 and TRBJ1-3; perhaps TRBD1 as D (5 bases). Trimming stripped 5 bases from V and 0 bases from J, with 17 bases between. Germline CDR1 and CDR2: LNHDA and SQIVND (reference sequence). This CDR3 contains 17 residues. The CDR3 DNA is TGTGCCAGTAGTGACAACCGGGACGCCCGCTCTGGAAACACCATATATTTT. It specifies CASSDNRDARSGNTIYF. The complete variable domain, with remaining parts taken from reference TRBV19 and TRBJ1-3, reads DGGITQSPKYLFRKEGQNVTLSCEQNLNHDAMYWYRQDPGQGLRLIYYSQIVNDFQKGDIAEGYSVSREKKESFPLTVTSAQKNPTAFYLCASSDNRDARSGNTIYFGEGSWLTVV.

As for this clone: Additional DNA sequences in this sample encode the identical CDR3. CDR3 bases: TGTGCCAGCAGTTTACGGGGCACTTACGAGCAGTACTTC. Protein sequence: CASSLRGTYEQYF. This rearrangement joins TRBV28 to TRBJ2-7; D possibly uses TRBD1 or TRBD2 (5 bases each). The CDR3 runs to 13 residues. With 2 bases removed from V and 4 bases from J, the gap between germline ends came to 9 bases. Per germline, CDR1 MDHEN and CDR2 SYDVKM.

This CDR3 is CASSSRTGLDVSGANVLTF. As DNA, the CDR3 is TGTGCCAGCAGCAGCAGAACAGGGCTGGATGTCTCTGGGGCCAACGTCCTGACTTTC. The chain uses TRBV7-9 and TRBJ2-6; the D gene is possibly TRBD1 (6 bases). The CDR3 covers 19 residues. The V and J ends lost 5 bases and 0 bases respectively, with 20 bases between them. CDR1 and CDR2 (germline): SEHNR, FQNEAQ (reference sequence).

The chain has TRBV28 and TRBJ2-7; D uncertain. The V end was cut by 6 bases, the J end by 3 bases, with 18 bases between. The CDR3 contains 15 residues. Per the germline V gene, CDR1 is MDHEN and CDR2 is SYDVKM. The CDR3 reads CASRPTPAGGYEQYF. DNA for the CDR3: TGTGCCAGCAGACCTACGCCAGCCGGCGGCTACGAGCAGTACTTC.

The CDR3 DNA reads as TGTGCCATCAGTGTGCGGGACAGTCCCTACGAGCAGTACTTC. The encoded protein is CAISVRDSPYEQYF. The chain joins TRBV10-3 to TRBJ2-7, with a possible D match to TRBD1 (7 bases). The length of the CDR3 is 14 residues. The V gene's germline CDR1 is ENHRY and CDR2 SYGVKD. Trimming stripped 4 bases from V and 2 bases from J, with 12 bases between.